Listed below are T cell receptor beta chains from one sample, sequenced in a study of human T cells and chemical hapten exposure. TCRdb re-called the RACE reads through MiXCR, storing one row per CDR3 protein. This sample yields some 110,000 distinct CDR3 sequences, of which 30% to 35% are seen a single time; 2.5% to 3% belongs to the top ten. Sequenced material: whole blood, taken in connection with sensitization to the hapten diphenylcyclopropenone (DPC). All receptors come from a middle-aged man with alopecia areata. Some clones in this sample may be carry-over from other donors' samples. The CDR3 runs from the conserved cysteine through the conserved F or W. The D gene is left open where the match is weak. Expanded clones are given a class, and other clones once, few, many or no size at all.

d_call	clone_size	v_call	j_call	cdr3_length	cdr3_nt	cdr3_aa
.	.	TRBV6-5	TRBJ2-1	14	TGTGCCAGCAGTTACATCGCGCGGAACAATGAGCAGTTCTTC	CASSYIARNNEQFF
.	.	TRBV24-1	TRBJ2-3	14	TGTGCCACCAGTGACCTCAAAAGCACAGATACGCAGTATTTT	CATSDLKSTDTQYF
TRBD2	.	TRBV6-5	TRBJ2-2	15	TGTGCCAGCAGTTACACTAGCGTTGGCACCGGGGAGCTGTTTTTT	CASSYTSVGTGELFF
.	few	TRBV24-1	TRBJ2-3	14	TGTGCCGTCGGGGGTGCCGTAATCACAGATACGCAGTATTTT	CAVGGAVITDTQYF
TRBD1	few	TRBV3-1	TRBJ2-3	15	TGTGCCAGCAGCCCCACAGGGGGCGGAACAGATACGCAGTATTTT	CASSPTGGGTDTQYF
TRBD2	.	TRBV20-1	TRBJ2-1	15	TGCAGTGCTAGAGCAGGACTAGCGGGAAGGGGTGAGCAGTTCTTC	CSARAGLAGRGEQFF
TRBD1	.	TRBV18	TRBJ1-3	15	TGTGCCAGCTCACTGGGGACAGCCTCTGGAAACACCATATATTTT	CASSLGTASGNTIYF
TRBD2	few	TRBV9	TRBJ2-3	15	TGTGCCAGCAGCAAGGTAGCGGGAGTGACAGATACGCAGTATTTT	CASSKVAGVTDTQYF
.	few	TRBV28	TRBJ2-7	14	TGTGCCAGCAGTTTAGGGGGGCGCCCCTACGAGCAGTACTTC	CASSLGGRPYEQYF
.	few	TRBV27	TRBJ2-7	16	TGTGCCAGCAGCTTCCTGTTCTTAAATTACCCCTACGAGCAGTACTTC	CASSFLFLNYPYEQYF
TRBD1	.	TRBV6-2/TRBV6-3	TRBJ1-5	16	TGTGCCAGCAGGCCCTCAGGGGGGTCGAGCAATCAGCCCCAGCATTTT	CASRPSGGSSNQPQHF
TRBD2	few	TRBV20-1	TRBJ2-2	16	TGCAGTGCTAGATCCCCTAGCGGGAGAAATACCGGGGAGCTGTTTTTT	CSARSPSGRNTGELFF
.	few	TRBV12-3/TRBV12-4	TRBJ2-5	13	TGTGCCAGCAATTTGGAGGGTTCGGAGACCCAGTACTTC	CASNLEGSETQYF
TRBD2	.	TRBV5-1	TRBJ2-5	16	TGCGCCAGCAGCTTGTTGGCTAGCGGGACTGCGGAGACCCAGTACTTC	CASSLLASGTAETQYF
TRBD2	.	TRBV10-3	TRBJ2-3	17	TGTGCCATCAGTGAGTCGCGTAGCGGGAGGGCCGAAGATACGCAGTATTTT	CAISESRSGRAEDTQYF
.	.	TRBV5-1	TRBJ2-1	12	TGCGCCAGCAGGATACTAGCCAATGAGCAGTTCTTC	CASRILANEQFF
TRBD2	.	TRBV28	TRBJ2-2	15	TGTGCCAGCAGTATGACTAGCGGGGTCACCGGGGAGCTGTTTTTT	CASSMTSGVTGELFF
.	.	TRBV6-5	TRBJ2-2	16	TGTGCCAGCAGCCTAAGGGCTAACAGGGCGACCGGGGAGCTGTTTTTT	CASSLRANRATGELFF
.	few	TRBV2	TRBJ1-2	13	TGTGCCAGCAGTGATCAAGCAAACTATGGCTACACCTTC	CASSDQANYGYTF
.	.	TRBV10-3	TRBJ1-2	13	TGTGCCATCATGAGAGGGGAAGGCTATGGCTACACCTTC	CAIMRGEGYGYTF
.	.	TRBV11-2	TRBJ1-6	15	TGTGCCAGCAGCTTGGGGACGACCAATAATTCACCCCTCCACTTT	CASSLGTTNNSPLHF
TRBD2	few	TRBV12-3/TRBV12-4	TRBJ2-5	15	TGTGCCAGCAGTATATTAGCGGGAGGGCAAGAGACCCAGTACTTC	CASSILAGGQETQYF